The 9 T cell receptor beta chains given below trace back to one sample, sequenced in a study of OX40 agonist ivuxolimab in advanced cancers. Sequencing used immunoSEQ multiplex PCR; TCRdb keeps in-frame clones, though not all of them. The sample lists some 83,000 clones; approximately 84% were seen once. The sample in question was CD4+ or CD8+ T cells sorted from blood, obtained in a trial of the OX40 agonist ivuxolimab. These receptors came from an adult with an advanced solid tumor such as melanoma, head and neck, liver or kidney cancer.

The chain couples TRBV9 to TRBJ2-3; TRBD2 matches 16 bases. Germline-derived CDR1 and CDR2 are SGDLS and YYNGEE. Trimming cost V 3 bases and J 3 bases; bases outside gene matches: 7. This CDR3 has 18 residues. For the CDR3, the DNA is TGTGCCAGCAGCGCGCAACCGGGACTAGCGGGGGGGACAGATACGCAGTATTTT. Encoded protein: CASSAQPGLAGGTDTQYF.

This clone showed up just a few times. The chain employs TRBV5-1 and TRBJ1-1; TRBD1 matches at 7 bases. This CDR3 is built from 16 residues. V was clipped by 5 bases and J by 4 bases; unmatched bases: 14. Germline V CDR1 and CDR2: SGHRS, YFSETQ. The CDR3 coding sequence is TGCGCCAGCAGTTCGACGGCCGGGACAGTAAGCACTGAAGCTTTCTTT. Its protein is CASSSTAGTVSTEAFF.

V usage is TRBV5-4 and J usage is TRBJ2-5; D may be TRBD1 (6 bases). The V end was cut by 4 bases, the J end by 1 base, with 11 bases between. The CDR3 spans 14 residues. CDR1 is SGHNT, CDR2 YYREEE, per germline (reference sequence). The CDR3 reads CASSPGESQETQYF. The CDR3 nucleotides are TGTGCCAGCAGCCCAGGGGAATCCCAAGAGACCCAGTACTTC.

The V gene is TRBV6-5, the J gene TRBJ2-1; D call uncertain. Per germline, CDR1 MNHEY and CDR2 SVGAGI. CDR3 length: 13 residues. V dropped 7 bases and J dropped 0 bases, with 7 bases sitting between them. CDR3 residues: CASKRDSYNEQFF. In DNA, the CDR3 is TGTGCCAGCAAAAGGGACTCCTACAATGAGCAGTTCTTC.

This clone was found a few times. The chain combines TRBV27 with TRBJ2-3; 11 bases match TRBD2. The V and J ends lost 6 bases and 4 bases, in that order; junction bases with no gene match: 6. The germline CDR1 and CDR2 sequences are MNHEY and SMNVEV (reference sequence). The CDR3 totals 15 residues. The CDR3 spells CASRKLAGASDTQYF. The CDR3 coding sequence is TGTGCCAGCAGAAAACTAGCGGGGGCATCAGATACGCAGTATTTT.

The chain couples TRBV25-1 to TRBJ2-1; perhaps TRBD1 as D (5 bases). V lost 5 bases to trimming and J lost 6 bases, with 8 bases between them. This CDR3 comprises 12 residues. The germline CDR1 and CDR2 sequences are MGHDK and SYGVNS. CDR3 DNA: TGTGCCAGCAGTAGGGGTGTCAATGAGCAGTTCTTC. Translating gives CASSRGVNEQFF.

CDR3 DNA: TGTGCCAGCAGGGGCTCGACCACAGATACGCAGTATTTT. It codes for CASRGSTTDTQYF. The gene calls are TRBV11-3 and TRBJ2-3; D is undetermined. The V end lost 6 bases, the J end lost 2 bases, and 9 bases lay between the germline ends. The germline V gene encodes CDR1 SGHNT and CDR2 YENEEA. The CDR3 covers 13 residues.

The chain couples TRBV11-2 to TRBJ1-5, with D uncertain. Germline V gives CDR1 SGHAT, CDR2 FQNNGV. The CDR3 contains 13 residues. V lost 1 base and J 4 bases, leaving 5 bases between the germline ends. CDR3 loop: CASSLARNQPQHF. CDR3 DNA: TGTGCCAGCAGCTTAGCGAGGAATCAGCCCCAGCATTTT.

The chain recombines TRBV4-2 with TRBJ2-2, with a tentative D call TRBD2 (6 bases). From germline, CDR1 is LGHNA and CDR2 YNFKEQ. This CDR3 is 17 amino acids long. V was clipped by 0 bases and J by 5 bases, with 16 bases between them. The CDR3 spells CASSQDWRGISTGELFF. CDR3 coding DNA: TGTGCCAGCAGCCAAGACTGGCGCGGGATAAGTACCGGGGAGCTGTTTTTT.